These T cell receptor beta chains were read from a single sample in a study of blood T cell repertoires in COVID-19. TCRdb's table, derived via immunoSEQ multiplex PCR, lists solely in-frame clones and lacks some. Of under 300,000 clones listed, over 80% are singletons. Sequencing input: peripheral blood. The receptor set was obtained from a man in his thirties or forties who had recovered from COVID-19. The CDR3 runs from the conserved cysteine through the conserved F or W. D genes are given only for firm matches. Size is omitted from some rows. Given values are once, few, many or a class for expanded clones.

V	D	J	size	DNA	CDR3
TRBV13	TRBD1	TRBJ1-4	.	TGTGCCAGCAGCATGACAGGGGGTAAGGAAAAACTGTTTTTT	CASSMTGGKEKLFF
TRBV19	TRBD1	TRBJ1-5	.	TGTGCCACCAAGGACAGGGCGGGCCAGCCCCAGCATTTT	CATKDRAGQPQHF
TRBV6-1	TRBD1	TRBJ1-5	.	TGTGCCAGCAGTGACAGGGGGCCGGTTCAGCCCCAGCATTTT	CASSDRGPVQPQHF
TRBV11-1	.	TRBJ2-5	.	TGTGCCAGCAGCCAAAAAGACATCGAAGAGACCCAGTACTTC	CASSQKDIEETQYF
TRBV21-1	.	TRBJ2-1	.	TGTGCCAGCAGCAAAGGACCGAGGGTACTAGCGGGGTGGATGGATGAGCAGTTCTTC	CASSKGPRVLAGWMDEQFF
TRBV7-9	.	TRBJ1-2	few	TGTGCCAGCAGCTTTGAGACACCATATGGCTACACCTTC	CASSFETPYGYTF
TRBV19	.	TRBJ1-6	.	TGTGCCAGTAGTCCCTGGAGGGAGGTGTATTTCGGTTCACCCCTCCACTTT	CASSPWREVYFGSPLHF
TRBV4-1	.	TRBJ2-7	.	TGCGCCAGCAGCCAAGGGGGGACAGGTGGGAGGGTCGAGCAGTACTTC	CASSQGGTGGRVEQYF
TRBV6-5	.	TRBJ1-5	once	TGTGCCAGCAGTTATGGAGGGAATAGCAATCAGCCCCAGCATTTT	CASSYGGNSNQPQHF
TRBV4-1	.	TRBJ2-7	.	TGCGCCAGCAGCCAAGTCGCAGGGCCGTACGAGCAGTACTTC	CASSQVAGPYEQYF
TRBV28	.	TRBJ2-5	.	TGTGCCAGCAGTTTCGACGGGGAGACCCAGTACTTC	CASSFDGETQYF
TRBV4-1	.	TRBJ2-1	.	TGCGCCAGCAGCCAAGGTAGCTCCTACAATGAGCAGTTCTTC	CASSQGSSYNEQFF
TRBV2	.	TRBJ2-2	.	TGTGCCAGCAGTGAACCGTCAAGCGGCCTCGACACCGGGGAGCTGTTTTTT	CASSEPSSGLDTGELFF
TRBV20-1	.	TRBJ1-2	.	TGCAGTGTGGACAAGGGTGGCTACACCTTC	CSVDKGGYTF
TRBV3-1/TRBV3-2	TRBD2	TRBJ2-2	.	TGTGCCAGCAGCCAAGCGGCGCTAGCGGGGGGGCCTGGGGCCGGGGAGCTGTTTTTT	CASSQAALAGGPGAGELFF
TRBV9	.	TRBJ1-4	.	TGTGCCAGCAGCAAACCAGGGCGTAATGAAAAACTGTTTTTT	CASSKPGRNEKLFF
TRBV4-1	.	TRBJ2-6	.	TGCGCCAGCAGCCCCCTACCGGGGGGGGCCAACGTCCTGACTTTC	CASSPLPGGANVLTF
TRBV6-5	.	TRBJ2-6	.	TGTGCCAGCAGTTACTCGACAGGCTCTGGGGCCAACGTCCTGACTTTC	CASSYSTGSGANVLTF
TRBV5-1	.	TRBJ1-3	.	TGCGCCAGCAGCGCCTCCGGGACACCTGGAAACACCATATATTTT	CASSASGTPGNTIYF
TRBV20-1	TRBD2	TRBJ2-5	once	TGCAGTGCTAGTCCCCCTAGCGGGTACCAAGAGACCCAGTACTTC	CSASPPSGYQETQYF
TRBV4-1	.	TRBJ2-7	.	TGCGCCAGCAGCCAAGTCCCCAGGGAATCCCACGAGCAGTACTTC	CASSQVPRESHEQYF
TRBV27	TRBD1	TRBJ1-6	once	TGTGCCAGCACACGGACAGGGTATAATTCACCCCTCCACTTT	CASTRTGYNSPLHF
TRBV3-1/TRBV3-2	TRBD2	TRBJ2-5	.	TGTGCCAGCAGCCAAGACTACAGTGTCGGGAGGATGGGGACCCAGTACTTC	CASSQDYSVGRMGTQYF
TRBV18	TRBD1	TRBJ2-5	.	TGTGCCAGCTCACCGCGGACAGGGGCCCAAGAGACCCAGTACTTC	CASSPRTGAQETQYF
TRBV6-5	.	TRBJ1-6	.	TGTGCCACCGGGAGTGGCAGCTATAATTCACCCCTCCACTTT	CATGSGSYNSPLHF
TRBV11-2	.	TRBJ1-3	.	TGTGCCAGCAGCTTAGAACTCCTTTACACCATATATTTT	CASSLELLYTIYF
TRBV2	.	TRBJ1-1	.	TGTGCCAGCAGTGAAGCGCGGGGTCCCATGAACACTGAAGCTTTCTTT	CASSEARGPMNTEAFF
TRBV5-5	.	TRBJ1-2	few	TGTGCCAGCAGCTTCGACATAAACTATGGCTACACCTTC	CASSFDINYGYTF
TRBV3-1/TRBV3-2	TRBD2	TRBJ2-7	.	TGTGCCAGCAGCCCATCGGTGGCGGGGGTGCTCGACGAGCAGTACTTC	CASSPSVAGVLDEQYF
TRBV5-1	.	TRBJ2-7	.	TGCGCCAGCTCTCTTGACAGGCACGAGCAGTACTTC	CASSLDRHEQYF
TRBV18	TRBD1	TRBJ1-2	.	TGTGCCAGCTCACCTCCCGGGACAGGAACTTATGGCTACACCTTC	CASSPPGTGTYGYTF
TRBV4-1	.	TRBJ2-5	.	TGCGCCAGCAGCCAAATCCTGGGCGAGACCCAGTACTTC	CASSQILGETQYF
TRBV7-2	.	TRBJ1-6	.	TGTGCCAGCAGCTTAGCGTTAGGGGGTCAGCCACCCCTCCACTTT	CASSLALGGQPPLHF
TRBV4-1	TRBD2	TRBJ2-1	.	TGCGCCAGCAGCCTGTCTAGCGGGGATTTCAATGAGCAGTTCTTC	CASSLSSGDFNEQFF
TRBV10-3	TRBD1	TRBJ1-1	.	TGTGCCATCAGTGAGAGGGGGCCCGAAGCTTTCTTT	CAISERGPEAFF
TRBV7-9	.	TRBJ2-1	.	TGTGCCAGCAGGTCCCCTCCCGGGGATGAGCAGTTCTTC	CASRSPPGDEQFF
TRBV6-5	.	TRBJ2-3	.	TGTGCCAGCAGGGATCCGTGGCGGTACACAGATACGCAGTATTTT	CASRDPWRYTDTQYF
TRBV2	.	TRBJ1-6	.	TGTGCCAGCAGTGAAGCATGGGAGAGATCACCCCTCCACTTT	CASSEAWERSPLHF
TRBV4-2	.	TRBJ1-5	.	TGTGCCAGCAGCCAAGTCAGGGGCAGCAATCAGCCCCAGCATTTT	CASSQVRGSNQPQHF
TRBV6-5	TRBD1	TRBJ1-2	.	TGTGCCAGCAGCCGCCAAGGACAGGGGGACTATGGCTACACCTTC	CASSRQGQGDYGYTF
TRBV9	TRBD2	TRBJ2-1	.	TGTGCCAGCAGCGAGAGGAGACTAGCGGGGGCCCTAAATGAGCAGTTCTTC	CASSERRLAGALNEQFF
TRBV7-6	.	TRBJ2-6	.	TGTGCCAGCAGCTTAGACAGGGCTGGGGCCAACGTCCTGACTTTC	CASSLDRAGANVLTF
TRBV6-1	TRBD2	TRBJ2-5	.	TGTGCCAGCAGTGAAGGAGGGCTAGCGGGGGGGCAAGAGACCCAGTACTTC	CASSEGGLAGGQETQYF
TRBV18	TRBD1	TRBJ1-1	once	TGTGCCAGCTCACCGACCCGGACAGGGGCTTCTGAAGCTTTCTTT	CASSPTRTGASEAFF
TRBV4-1	.	TRBJ2-5	.	TGCGCCAGCAGCCAAGATGAGCAACAGGTGATAGAGACCCAGTACTTC	CASSQDEQQVIETQYF
TRBV5-8	TRBD1	TRBJ1-5	.	TGTGCCAGCAGCTTCACAGGGGACAATCAGCCCCAGCATTTT	CASSFTGDNQPQHF
TRBV5-4	TRBD2	TRBJ2-1	.	TGTGCCAGCAGCTTGGAGGGCGGGGGGGGCTCCCATGAGCAGTTCTTC	CASSLEGGGGSHEQFF
TRBV6-1	TRBD1	TRBJ1-5	.	TGTGCCAGCAGTGAAGTGCCGGGACAGGGCAATCAGCCCCAGCATTTT	CASSEVPGQGNQPQHF
TRBV6-1	.	TRBJ1-1	.	TGTGCCAGCAGTGAAAACCCGGCGGGCAACACTGAAGCTTTCTTT	CASSENPAGNTEAFF
TRBV7-8	TRBD1	TRBJ1-2	.	TGTGCCAGCAGCTTAGCCCGGGACAGGAATCACTATGGCTACACCTTC	CASSLARDRNHYGYTF
TRBV27	.	TRBJ2-3	.	TGTGCCAGCAGTCTCGACTATCGGGGGAATACGCAGTATTTT	CASSLDYRGNTQYF
TRBV27	TRBD1	TRBJ1-2	.	TGTGCCAGCAGTTTAGGGGCAGGGGGTAGTGGCTACACCTTC	CASSLGAGGSGYTF
TRBV5-1	TRBD1	TRBJ1-6	few	TGCGCCAGCAGCCCGGGGACAGGGGGCATGAATTCACCCCTCCACTTT	CASSPGTGGMNSPLHF